The entry below describes one TCR beta chain. Its antigen is still unknown. A second PCR of 7 to 11 cycles used a sample-barcoded 5' primer and a J-beta primer mix. Every cDNA molecule bore a tag from a template-switch adaptor containing 12 random nucleotides. TCRdb itself ran the 5' RACE reads through MiXCR, one entry per CDR3 protein. The sample lists more than 800,000 distinct CDR3 sequences, under 45% occurring once. V lost 4 bases and J lost 4, with 16 bases in between. This CDR3 region has 15 residues. Per germline, CDR1 KGHSH and CDR2 LQKENI. These data originate in a study of blood T cells in healthy people across ages. Study overall: In model experiments, template switching was able to capture about one barcoded beta molecule for every two T cells that were present. Broader study findings: Among T cells, TCR beta diversity per million cells dropped roughly linearly as age rose.

This receptor was obtained from a woman aged 55-69 years in good health. The chain recombines TRBV18 with TRBJ1-2; D call uncertain. Sequencing used blood. CDR3 nucleotide sequence: TGTGCCAGCTCACTGCAGTTGGGATCAGGCTATGGCTACACCTTC. This codes for CASSLQLGSGYGYTF.